These T cell receptor beta chains were read from a single sample in a study of STAT5B mutations in CD4+ large granular lymphocyte leukemia. TCRdb's copy holds only in-frame clones and misses some; the assay was immunoSEQ multiplex PCR. The sample consists of tens of thousands of clones, roughly 87% of them appearing once. The sample was CD4+ T cells from blood buffy coats. Receptor source: a human donor in good health. The conserved cysteine and the conserved F or W are not part of the CDR3 here. Each record gives: J gene, V gene, CDR3 protein.

j_gene: TRBJ1-5; v_gene: TRBV7-8; CDR3aa: ASSLVPGAVQPQH
j_gene: TRBJ1-1; v_gene: TRBV13; CDR3aa: ASSKTNSEAF
j_gene: TRBJ2-1; v_gene: TRBV5-1; CDR3aa: ASSLEVASEQF
j_gene: TRBJ2-3; v_gene: TRBV7-2; CDR3aa: ASSPDKFIDTQY
j_gene: TRBJ2-5; v_gene: TRBV30; CDR3aa: AWRAERLETQY
j_gene: TRBJ2-1; v_gene: TRBV4-2; CDR3aa: ASSQRLAGGLYNEQF
j_gene: TRBJ2-5; v_gene: TRBV28; CDR3aa: ASSGGKETQY
j_gene: TRBJ2-5; v_gene: TRBV5-1; CDR3aa: ASTKVGGTDPYKQY
j_gene: TRBJ1-4; v_gene: TRBV27; CDR3aa: ASSFGGRTNEKLF
j_gene: TRBJ1-2; v_gene: TRBV5-5; CDR3aa: ASSLGPVGGYT
j_gene: TRBJ2-7; v_gene: TRBV28; CDR3aa: ASIGTSGTTFHEQY
j_gene: TRBJ2-3; v_gene: TRBV6-1; CDR3aa: ASSESWALSTDTQY
j_gene: TRBJ2-5; v_gene: TRBV5-1; CDR3aa: ASSYPGTSEETQY
j_gene: TRBJ2-5; v_gene: TRBV9; CDR3aa: ASSRWTAPQETQY
j_gene: TRBJ2-3; v_gene: TRBV7-6; CDR3aa: ASSLDDKGGVGTDTQY
j_gene: TRBJ2-2; v_gene: TRBV27; CDR3aa: ASSTRLSGELF
j_gene: TRBJ1-2; v_gene: TRBV2; CDR3aa: VSSARGDKRGYT
j_gene: TRBJ1-3; v_gene: TRBV28; CDR3aa: ASSLALGLASGNTIY
j_gene: TRBJ1-5; v_gene: TRBV6-6; CDR3aa: ASSYPLDGQPQH
j_gene: TRBJ1-3; v_gene: TRBV4-3; CDR3aa: ASSQAGGRGTGNTIY
j_gene: TRBJ1-1; v_gene: TRBV5-1; CDR3aa: ASSRRDSMNTEAF
j_gene: TRBJ1-1; v_gene: TRBV7-2; CDR3aa: ASSSRRDRGKVGTEAF
j_gene: TRBJ2-3; v_gene: TRBV5-1; CDR3aa: ASSFLAGGPDTQY
j_gene: TRBJ2-7; v_gene: TRBV4-1; CDR3aa: ASSQELAVSSYEQY
j_gene: TRBJ2-2; v_gene: TRBV5-5; CDR3aa: ASSLFGTKGSSNTGELF
j_gene: TRBJ2-1; v_gene: TRBV7-6; CDR3aa: ASSPGYNEQF
j_gene: TRBJ1-2; v_gene: TRBV28; CDR3aa: ASSPDRVGGYT
j_gene: TRBJ2-5; v_gene: TRBV7-2; CDR3aa: ASSFSRVWVETQY
j_gene: TRBJ1-1; v_gene: TRBV4-1; CDR3aa: ASSQGDLNTEAF
j_gene: TRBJ2-2; v_gene: TRBV5-1; CDR3aa: ASSLGFLTGELF